This T cell receptor (beta chain) was sequenced during a study of cytomegalovirus exposure and HLA in healthy donors. PCR used 60 Vbeta primers and 13 Jbeta primers. Method: immunoSEQ multiplex PCR; TCRdb's copy keeps in-frame clones and lacks some. This table holds about 82,000 clones, roughly 72% found once. The receptor's source is a woman between 50 and 59 years old in good health and CMV-seropositive. Input material: PBMCs.

The CDR3 protein is CASSLPGLAQETQYF. CDR3 bases: TGTGCCAGCAGCTTACCGGGACTAGCCCAAGAGACCCAGTACTTC. This chain joins TRBV5-4 and TRBJ2-5; 9 positions match TRBD2. Germline V gives CDR1 SGHNT, CDR2 YYREEE (reference sequence). CDR3 length: 15 residues. V lost 2 bases and J lost 1; bases outside the gene matches: 3. Variable domain in full (rest from reference TRBV5-4 and TRBJ2-5): ETGVTQSPTHLIKTRGQQVTLRCSSQSGHNTVSWYQQALGQGPQFIFQYYREEENGRGNFPPRFSGLQFPNYSSELNVNALELDDSALYLCASSLPGLAQETQYFGPGTRLLVL.